These 8 T cell receptor beta chains were sequenced from one sample in a study of blood T cell repertoires in COVID-19. TCRdb's table, derived via immunoSEQ multiplex PCR, lists solely in-frame clones and lacks some. The sample shows 220,000 or so clones, around 85% of them seen only once. The sequenced material came from PBMCs or T cells enriched from blood (not recorded which). These receptors came from a woman between 40 and 50 years old with acute COVID-19.

The chain has TRBV6-5 and TRBJ2-5; TRBD2 is a possible D gene (5 bases). The CDR3 runs to 12 residues. V was pared by 6 bases and J by 5 bases, with 10 bases between. Germline values: CDR1 MNHEY, CDR2 SVGAGI. CDR3 DNA: TGTGCCAGCAGCCGATCGGGGGAGACCCAGTACTTC. This codes for CASSRSGETQYF.

This clone was detected only a few times. The chain links TRBV2 to TRBJ2-5; TRBD2 matches 12 bases. The CDR3 has 15 amino acids. Trimming at V came to 7 bases and at J to 7 bases, leaving 10 bases not matched to a gene. Germline V gene data show CDR1 as SNHLY and CDR2 as FYNNEI. The CDR3 is CASTKRPSGGGTQYF. Written as DNA, the CDR3 is TGTGCCAGCACCAAGAGGCCTAGCGGGGGGGGGACCCAGTACTTC.

The V and J genes are TRBV19 and TRBJ1-5; 7 nucleotides line up with TRBD1. Per the germline V gene, CDR1 is LNHDA and CDR2 is SQIVND (reference sequence). The trim removed 5 bases at V and 1 base at J, leaving 5 bases unmatched. This CDR3 has 15 residues. The CDR3 loop is CASSHGDRSNQPQHF. As DNA, the CDR3 is TGTGCCAGTAGTCATGGGGACAGAAGCAATCAGCCCCAGCATTTT. Full variable domain (rest looked up from reference TRBV19 and TRBJ1-5): DGGITQSPKYLFRKEGQNVTLSCEQNLNHDAMYWYRQDPGQGLRLIYYSQIVNDFQKGDIAEGYSVSREKKESFPLTVTSAQKNPTAFYLCASSHGDRSNQPQHFGDGTRLSIL.

This clone was observed once. The CDR3 bases are TGTGCCAGCAGCCCCCGACAGGGGGTTCACAATGAGCAGTTCTTC. Protein: CASSPRQGVHNEQFF. The chain has TRBV14 and TRBJ2-1; 9 bases align to TRBD1. J was trimmed by 5 bases and V by 4 bases; bases with no gene match: 6. CDR1 SGHDN and CDR2 FVKESK come from the germline V gene. This CDR3 region has 15 residues.

The chain carries TRBV6-5 and TRBJ1-4, with TRBD1 matching over 8 bases. Germline V lookup: CDR1 MNHEY, CDR2 SVGAGI. Trimming removed 0 bases from V and 6 bases from J; junction bases left unmatched: 6. The CDR3 spans 16 residues. Here the CDR3 DNA reads TGTGCCAGCAGTTACTCGGGCACAGGGGGTTATGAAAAACTGTTTTTT. Translation: CASSYSGTGGYEKLFF.

The chain joins TRBV7-2 to TRBJ2-3, with 8 bases fitting TRBD2. The CDR3 contains 16 residues. Germline V gene lookup returns CDR1 SGHTA and CDR2 FQGNSA. V dropped 1 base and J dropped 4; count of bases not matched to a gene: 7. CDR3 DNA sequence: TGTGCCAGCAGCTTAGGTGGGACTAGTTATGCAGATACGCAGTATTTT. This sequence encodes CASSLGGTSYADTQYF. The whole variable domain, filled in from reference TRBV7-2 and TRBJ2-3, reads GAGVSQSPSNKVTEKGKDVELRCDPISGHTALYWYRQSLGQGLEFLIYFQGNSAPDKSGLPSDRFSAERTGGSVSTLTIQRTQQEDSAVYLCASSLGGTSYADTQYFGPGTRLTVL.

The V call is TRBV30, the J call TRBJ1-6, with D perhaps matching TRBD1 (6 bases). The CDR3 is made up of 14 amino acids. Per the germline V gene, CDR1 is GTSNPN and CDR2 is SVGIG (reference sequence). V was pared by 2 bases and J by 5 bases, with 10 bases between. This CDR3 is CAWSTGTNNSPLHF. CDR3 DNA: TGTGCCTGGAGTACAGGGACCAATAATTCACCCCTCCACTTT. The full variable domain, rest sourced from reference TRBV30 and TRBJ1-6, is SQTIHQWPATLVQPVGSPLSLECTVEGTSNPNLYWYRQAAGRGLQLLFYSVGIGQISSEVPQNLSASRPQDRQFILSSKKLLLSDSGFYLCAWSTGTNNSPLHFGNGTRLTVT.

Only a few counts were recorded for this clone. The chain has TRBV11-2 and TRBJ2-7, with D possibly TRBD2 on 5 matching bases. Trimming left V 5 bases short and J 5 bases short, with 10 bases between. The CDR3 contains 12 residues. The germline gives CDR1 SGHAT, CDR2 FQNNGV. This CDR3 reads CASSPYGNEQYF. CDR3 bases: TGTGCCAGCAGCCCCTACGGGAACGAGCAGTACTTC.